The sequence of this T cell receptor (beta chain) was determined in a study of T cells in Graves' hyperthyroidism and ophthalmopathy. TCR beta CDR3 regions were amplified from RNA transcripts. TCR CDR3 underwent first-round RT-PCR with the HTBI primer set. Via MiXCR, TCRdb re-called the multiplex PCR reads, giving one row per CDR3 protein. The sample includes around 350,000 distinct CDR3 sequences, 20% to 25% of them seen just once. CDR1 is LNHDA, CDR2 SQIVND, per germline (reference sequence). The CDR3 totals 19 residues. V gave up 5 bases and J gave up 2 bases; unmatched junction bases: 15. When ophthalmopathy did not progress within 18 months, Graves' hyperthyroidism was considered stable.

Source material: blood. This receptor was obtained from a man between 50 and 59 years old with Graves' hyperthyroidism. This chain uses TRBV19 with TRBJ2-7, with 13 bases fitting TRBD2. The CDR3 protein is CASSVRSGLAGVNPYEQYF. CDR3 sequence (DNA): TGTGCCAGTAGTGTCCGCTCAGGACTAGCGGGAGTGAATCCCTACGAGCAGTACTTC. The whole variable domain, remainder taken from reference TRBV19 and TRBJ2-7, is DGGITQSPKYLFRKEGQNVTLSCEQNLNHDAMYWYRQDPGQGLRLIYYSQIVNDFQKGDIAEGYSVSREKKESFPLTVTSAQKNPTAFYLCASSVRSGLAGVNPYEQYFGPGTRLTVT.